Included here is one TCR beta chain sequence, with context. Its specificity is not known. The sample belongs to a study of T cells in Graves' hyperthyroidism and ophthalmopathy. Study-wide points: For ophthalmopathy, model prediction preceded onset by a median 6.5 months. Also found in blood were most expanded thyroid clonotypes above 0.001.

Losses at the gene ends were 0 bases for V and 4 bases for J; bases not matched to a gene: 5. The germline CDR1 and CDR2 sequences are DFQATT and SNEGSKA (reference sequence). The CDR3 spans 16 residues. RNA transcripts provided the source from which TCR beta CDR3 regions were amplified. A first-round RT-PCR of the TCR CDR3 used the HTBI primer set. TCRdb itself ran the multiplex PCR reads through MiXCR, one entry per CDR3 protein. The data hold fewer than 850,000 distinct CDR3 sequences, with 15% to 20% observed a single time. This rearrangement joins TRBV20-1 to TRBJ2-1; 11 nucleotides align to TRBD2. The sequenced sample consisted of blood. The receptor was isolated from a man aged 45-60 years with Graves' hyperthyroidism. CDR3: CSARDSRLAGYNEQFF. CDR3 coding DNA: TGCAGTGCTAGAGATTCCCGACTAGCGGGGTACAATGAGCAGTTCTTC.